This TCR beta chain was captured in a study of CD8 T cells in Susac syndrome. Broader study findings: The authors acknowledged that the study's TCR sequencing and HLA analysis involved relatively few individuals.

The study sequenced TCR beta in blood CD8+ and CD4+ T cells. TEMRA cells underwent FACS enrichment and CD8+ and CD4+ T cells underwent negative isolation. The V gene's germline CDR1 is SGDLS and CDR2 YYNGEE. Trimming left V 4 bases short and J 2 bases short, with 12 bases between. The CDR3 sequence is 15 residues long. As regards this clonotype: Its antigen is as yet unknown.

Reverse transcription of about 0.45 to 1 ug RNA used random hexamers. TCR beta CDR3 was amplified by immunoSEQ covering 54 Vbeta and 13 Jbeta. TCRdb called the immunoSEQ multiplex PCR reads again in MiXCR, with one record for every CDR3 protein. Found here are some 150,000 distinct CDR3 sequences, nearly 97% of them singletons; the top ten hold about 0.15%. The receptor's source is a human donor with multiple sclerosis. The sample taken for sequencing was CD8+ T cells from PBMCs. The rearrangement uses TRBV9 and TRBJ2-2, with TRBD2 as a possible D gene (6 bases). The CDR3 sequence is CASSSTGTNTGELFF. CDR3 DNA: TGTGCCAGCAGCTCAACCGGGACTAACACCGGGGAGCTGTTTTTT.